A selection of T cell receptor beta chains follows, all from one sample in a study of blood T cell repertoires in COVID-19. Some clones are missing from TCRdb's copy, which holds only in-frame ones; the method was immunoSEQ multiplex PCR. The data show 250,000 to 350,000 clones, with roughly 90% seen just once and about 8.6% held by the top ten. Sequenced input: peripheral blood. The origin of the receptors is a young man with active or convalescent COVID-19. Each CDR3 is given with its conserved first and last residue. D genes are given only for firm matches. Expanded clones get a size class; other rows say once, few or many, or leave the size out.

j_call d_call v_call clone_size cdr3_aa cdr3_nt
TRBJ1-4 - TRBV5-1 - CASSLGQLNEKLFF TGCGCCAGCAGCCTAGGACAGCTTAATGAAAAACTGTTTTTT
TRBJ1-6 TRBD1 TRBV19 - CASRPGQGTLNSPLHF TGTGCCAGTAGACCCGGACAGGGGACGTTAAATTCACCCCTCCACTTT
TRBJ1-3 - TRBV29-1 - CSVESSGNTIYF TGCAGCGTTGAGAGCTCTGGAAACACCATATATTTT
TRBJ1-5 TRBD1 TRBV18 - CASSPGQTSNQPQHF TGTGCCAGCTCACCGGGACAGACTAGCAATCAGCCCCAGCATTTT
TRBJ2-3 TRBD1 TRBV5-6 - CASSLDSQGADTQYF TGTGCCAGCAGCTTGGACTCCCAGGGGGCAGATACGCAGTATTTT
TRBJ2-5 TRBD2 TRBV6-4 - CASSEFPSGGRTAQYF TGTGCCAGCAGTGAGTTCCCTAGCGGGGGCCGAACGGCCCAGTACTTC
TRBJ1-2 TRBD1 TRBV5-6 - CASSEGQAFDYGYTF TGTGCCAGCAGCGAGGGACAGGCTTTTGACTATGGCTACACCTTC
TRBJ2-2 - TRBV9 once CASSVAPGATGELFF TGTGCCAGCAGCGTAGCGCCCGGTGCCACCGGGGAGCTGTTTTTT
TRBJ2-5 TRBD2 TRBV14 - CASSRTSVEETQYF TGTGCCAGCAGCCGGACTAGCGTAGAGGAGACCCAGTACTTC
TRBJ2-2 TRBD2 TRBV4-2 - CASSKAGGRFSGELFF TGTGCCAGCAGCAAGGCGGGGGGGCGTTTTTCCGGGGAGCTGTTTTTT
TRBJ2-7 - TRBV9 few CASSSGGTYEQYF TGTGCCAGCAGCTCAGGAGGCACCTACGAGCAGTACTTC
TRBJ1-3 TRBD1 TRBV29-1 once CSGLGTGGGNTIYF TGCAGCGGTCTCGGGACAGGGGGAGGAAACACCATATATTTT
TRBJ2-5 TRBD1 TRBV11-2 once CASSSQDRAETQYF TGTGCCAGCAGCTCCCAGGACAGGGCAGAGACCCAGTACTTC
TRBJ1-5 TRBD1 TRBV18 - CASSPMGQANQPQHF TGTGCCAGCTCACCAATGGGACAGGCTAATCAGCCCCAGCATTTT
TRBJ2-1 TRBD2 TRBV7-6 - CASSATVGAGHFYNEQFF TGTGCCAGCAGCGCTACTGTCGGAGCGGGGCACTTCTACAATGAGCAGTTCTTC
TRBJ2-3 TRBD2 TRBV2 - CASRAGTIPDTQYF TGTGCCAGCAGGGCCGGGACTATTCCAGATACGCAGTATTTT
TRBJ1-4 TRBD1 TRBV29-1 - CSEHRDREREKLFF TGCAGCGAGCACCGGGACAGGGAACGAGAAAAACTGTTTTTT
TRBJ2-1 - TRBV11-2 - CASSSGGWTTFHNEQFF TGTGCCAGCAGCTCCGGGGGTTGGACAACGTTCCACAATGAGCAGTTCTTC
TRBJ2-7 TRBD1 TRBV13 - CASSSGDRGRGEQYF TGTGCCAGCAGCTCGGGGGACAGGGGGCGCGGCGAGCAGTACTTC
TRBJ1-2 TRBD1 TRBV6-5 - CASSRPGTGFGYTF TGTGCCAGCAGTCGTCCCGGGACAGGGTTTGGCTACACCTTC
TRBJ2-7 TRBD2 TRBV20-1 few CSASGRDYSYEQYF TGCAGTGCTAGTGGCCGGGACTACTCCTACGAGCAGTACTTC
TRBJ1-1 - TRBV6-6 once CATSPVVATEAFF TGTGCCACCTCCCCGGTGGTAGCCACTGAAGCTTTCTTT
TRBJ1-5 - TRBV12-3/TRBV12-4 few CASSLVAHQPQHF TGTGCCAGCAGTTTGGTAGCCCACCAGCCCCAGCATTTT
TRBJ2-7 TRBD2 TRBV5-8 - CASRRTSGGAYEQYF TGTGCCAGCAGGCGAACTAGCGGGGGGGCTTACGAGCAGTACTTC
TRBJ1-5 - TRBV18 - CASSPSSLGVQPQHF TGTGCCAGCTCACCGTCCAGTCTCGGGGTTCAGCCCCAGCATTTT
TRBJ2-7 - TRBV6-2/TRBV6-3 - CASSATGISSYEQYF TGTGCCAGCAGCGCTACAGGGATTAGCTCCTACGAGCAGTACTTC
TRBJ2-3 TRBD2 TRBV11-1 - CASSLMAAGGSDTQYF TGTGCCAGCAGCTTAATGGCGGCGGGGGGGTCAGATACGCAGTATTTT
TRBJ1-5 TRBD1 TRBV30 - CAWSVSGGRGRPQHF TGTGCCTGGAGCGTGTCCGGGGGCAGGGGGCGGCCCCAGCATTTT
TRBJ1-2 - TRBV9 - CASSVGDRNYGYTF TGTGCCAGCAGCGTTGGAGACAGGAACTATGGCTACACCTTC
TRBJ2-3 TRBD1 TRBV7-9 few CASSRDRDTDTQYF TGTGCCAGCAGCCGGGACAGGGACACAGATACGCAGTATTTT
TRBJ2-7 - TRBV21-1 - CASSIGQDYEQYF TGTGCCAGCAGCATAGGACAGGATTACGAGCAGTACTTC
TRBJ1-2 - TRBV7-9 - CASSSRGVGYTF TGTGCCAGCAGCAGTCGGGGGGTCGGCTACACCTTC
TRBJ1-2 - TRBV19 - CASNPGYGYTF TGTGCCAGTAACCCGGGGTATGGCTACACCTTC
TRBJ1-1 - TRBV7-8 - CASSFIGGTEAFF TGTGCCAGCAGCTTCATAGGCGGGACTGAAGCTTTCTTT
TRBJ1-1 - TRBV10-3 - CAISESAGGPLNTEAFF TGTGCCATCAGTGAGTCCGCCGGCGGGCCCTTGAACACTGAAGCTTTCTTT
TRBJ2-7 TRBD1 TRBV4-1 - CASSHGRRGQGSYEQYF TGCGCCAGCAGCCATGGCCGCCGAGGACAGGGTTCCTACGAGCAGTACTTC
TRBJ2-6 TRBD1 TRBV5-1 - CASSVRVTGSGANVLTF TGCGCCAGCAGCGTAAGGGTGACAGGGTCTGGGGCCAACGTCCTGACTTTC
TRBJ2-7 - TRBV6-6 - CASSYSDYSVYEQYF TGTGCCAGCAGTTACTCCGACTACTCGGTTTACGAGCAGTACTTC
TRBJ1-2 - TRBV20-1 - CSAPGAHGYTF TGCAGTGCACCGGGAGCCCATGGCTACACCTTC
TRBJ2-2 TRBD1 TRBV4-1 - CASSYDRGTGELFF TGCGCCAGCAGCTATGACAGGGGCACCGGGGAGCTGTTTTTT
TRBJ2-7 - TRBV28 - CASSRGRYPGHTYEQYF TGTGCCAGCTCTCGTGGACGGTACCCGGGACACACCTACGAGCAGTACTTC